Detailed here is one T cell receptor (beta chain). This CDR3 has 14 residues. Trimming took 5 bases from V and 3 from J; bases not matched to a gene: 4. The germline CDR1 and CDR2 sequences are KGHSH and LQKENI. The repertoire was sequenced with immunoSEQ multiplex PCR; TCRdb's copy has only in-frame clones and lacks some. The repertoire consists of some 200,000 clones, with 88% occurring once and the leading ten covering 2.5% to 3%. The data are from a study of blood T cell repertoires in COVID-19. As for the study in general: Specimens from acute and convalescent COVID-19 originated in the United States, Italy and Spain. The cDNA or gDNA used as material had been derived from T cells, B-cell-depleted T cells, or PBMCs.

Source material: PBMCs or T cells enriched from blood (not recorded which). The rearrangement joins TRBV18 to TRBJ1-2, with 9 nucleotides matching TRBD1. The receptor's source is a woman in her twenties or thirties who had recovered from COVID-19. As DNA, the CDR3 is TGTGCCAGCTCATTCCGGGACAGGGACTATGGCTACACCTTC. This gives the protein CASSFRDRDYGYTF.